The sequence of this T cell receptor (beta chain) was determined in a study of blood T cell repertoires in COVID-19 (dated by TCRdb to about 2020). Broadly, across the study: The collaborator samples originated in the United States, Italy and Spain and spanned the acute and convalescent phases of COVID-19. The material from the prospective study consisted of cDNA or gDNA derived from T cells, B-cell-depleted T cells, or PBMCs. Subjects who had been exposed to COVID-19, were actively infected with it, or had recovered from it provided the deeply sampled blood TCRbeta repertoires that made up the dataset. The repertoires were made available in a free public database intended to serve as a resource for research on the immune response to SARS-CoV-2. Where available, HLA class I and class II types were taken from metadata supplied by the sample provider and were not determined by assay-based typing. The samples were drawn from the first 160 participants of the ongoing ImmuneRACE study and from 1,200 or so subjects provided by 6 global collaborators. A de-identified subject ID, COVID-19 status, age in years and sex were almost always included in the sample metadata.

At one collaborating source in Seattle, patients were enrolled during active infection and were followed longitudinally through the course of disease. Whole blood was collected in K2EDTA tubes by collaborating institutions according to the institutions' own protocols. Collaborator samples were shipped for TCRbeta analysis as frozen whole blood, isolated PBMCs, or DNA extracted from either sample type. With respect to this clone: The target of this receptor is not known. No qualities accompany the bases; no much larger clone lies one base away.

TCRbeta CDR3 regions were amplified from genomic DNA using the immunoSEQ Assay, a bias-controlled multiplex PCR. As for the authors' bioinformatics: The number of nucleated cells in each sample was estimated from the amplification of reference gene primers within the assay. To quantify the absolute abundance of each unique TCRbeta CDR3 rearrangement, sequence reads were collapsed and filtered. Productive Simpson clonality was computed per sample as the square root of Simpson's diversity index over productive rearrangements. TCRdb obtained this table from immuneACCESS and retained in-frame rearrangements with V and J assigned. These tables miss some clones; where compared with another copy, unresolved V genes account for less than half of the shortfall, and the remainder is unexplained. The DNA was the basis for D and trimming; V, J and clone size are from that table. This sample is represented by roughly 240,000 clones; 86% of them were singletons. The ten most abundant clones make up approximately 5.5% of the sample.

Study-level results and caveats: The amount of clinical and demographic metadata varied by source and participant and was provided uncurated.

Trimming takes 2 bases from V and 0 bases from J, and the germline ends sit 10 bases apart. For CDR1 and CDR2, the germline V gene lists SGHTA and FQGNSA. The CDR3 spans 15 residues, from the cysteine through the phenylalanine. Only CDR3 DNA is held: 45 bases, read in frame from base 1. The sample taken for sequencing was peripheral blood. The TCR was taken from a woman aged 80 or older with COVID-19, enrolled during active disease. This chain joins TRBV7-2 to TRBJ1-1; the best D guess is TRBD1, with 5 bases matching. The CDR3 amino acid sequence is: CASSLWGLMNTEAFF. Read as DNA, the sequence is TGTGCCAGCAGCTTATGGGGCCTCATGAACACTGAAGCTTTCTTT. Where the CDR3 stops, the reference TRBV7-2 and TRBJ1-1 genes take over; the full variable domain is GAGVSQSPSNKVTEKGKDVELRCDPISGHTALYWYRQSLGQGLEFLIYFQGNSAPDKSGLPSDRFSAERTGGSVSTLTIQRTQQEDSAVYLCASSLWGLMNTEAFFGQGTRLTVV.